The 24 T cell receptor beta chains reported below all come from one sample, sequenced in a study of blood T cell repertoires in COVID-19 (dated by TCRdb to about 2020). The method was the immunoSEQ multiplex PCR assay. TCRdb limited this immuneACCESS table to in-frame rearrangements with V and J called. A share of clones is missing; checked studies link under half to unresolved V genes, and the rest is unexplained. This sample comprises roughly 350,000 clones, 80% to 90% of them detected only once. The ten largest clonotypes hold 8% to 13% of the sample. Sequencing was carried out using peripheral blood. These receptors were collected from a woman in her twenties or thirties with COVID-19, enrolled during active disease.

This rearrangement joins TRBV5-4 to TRBJ1-1; 9 bases are a match to TRBD1. Germline CDR1 SGHNT, CDR2 YYREEE (reference sequence). This CDR3 region has 13 residues. J was trimmed by 6 bases and V by 4 bases; bases with no gene match: 4. The CDR3: CASSPGQGPEAFF. The CDR3 DNA reads TGTGCCAGCAGCCCCGGACAGGGGCCTGAAGCTTTCTTT.

The chain joins TRBV29-1 to TRBJ1-2; D perhaps matches TRBD1 (6 bases). Germline CDR1 SQVTM, CDR2 ANQGSEA. The ends were cut back, 1 base at V and 6 bases at J, with 9 bases in the middle. CDR3 length: 12 amino acids. CDR3 in DNA: TGCAGCGTTGAAGCTAACAGGGATGGCTACACCTTC. Protein: CSVEANRDGYTF.

The rearrangement uses TRBV3-1 (or the pseudogene TRBV3-2) and TRBJ2-1; 9 nucleotides agree with TRBD2. This CDR3 region has 16 residues. The J segment lost 8 bases and the V segment lost 1 base, leaving 9 bases of the junction unmatched. Per germline, CDR1 LGHDT and CDR2 YNNKEL (reference sequence). CDR3 in amino acids: CASSQGWVAGVYEQFF. In DNA form, the CDR3 reads TGTGCCAGCAGCCAAGGATGGGTAGCGGGAGTCTATGAGCAGTTCTTC.

The gene calls are TRBV6-5 and TRBJ2-1, with D uncertain. In germline, CDR1 is MNHEY, CDR2 SVGAGI. V lost 4 bases and J 6 bases, leaving 4 bases between the germline ends. The CDR3 is made up of 11 amino acids. CDR3 sequence: CASSLANEQFF. Written as DNA, the CDR3 is TGTGCCAGCAGTTTGGCCAATGAGCAGTTCTTC.

The V call is TRBV24-1, the J call TRBJ1-2; D is perhaps TRBD1 (6 bases). The CDR3 length is 13 residues. The V end lost 10 bases, the J end lost 3 bases, and 14 bases lay between the germline ends. Per germline, CDR1 KGHDR and CDR2 SFDVKD. As DNA, the CDR3 is TGTGCCACTAGAGGGGGATCCCACTATGGCTACACCTTC. Its protein product is CATRGGSHYGYTF.

This chain connects TRBV24-1 to TRBJ2-1; 7 positions agree with TRBD2. CDR1 and CDR2 from the germline V gene are KGHDR and SFDVKD. After removal of 4 bases from V and 7 bases from J, the junction contained 6 bases not matched to a gene. The CDR3 runs 14 residues. This CDR3 reads CATSEAGTVNEQFF. The CDR3 nucleotides read TGTGCCACCAGTGAAGCGGGGACCGTGAATGAGCAGTTCTTC.

CDR3 bases: TGTGCCACCAGTGATATAGGACAGGGGGACACCGGGGAGCTGTTTTTT. It translates to CATSDIGQGDTGELFF. V and J are TRBV24-1 and TRBJ2-2; 10 bases map to TRBD1. Germline V gene sequence: CDR1 KGHDR, CDR2 SFDVKD. The trim removed 3 bases at V and 3 bases at J, leaving 3 bases unmatched. This CDR3 has 16 amino acids.

This sequence joins TRBV7-2 and TRBJ2-1, with D tentatively TRBD2 (5 bases). Germline V gives CDR1 SGHTA, CDR2 FQGNSA. Trimming took 5 bases from V and 0 from J, leaving 17 bases between them. The CDR3 covers 17 residues. The CDR3 DNA sequence: TGTGCCAGCAGCCCCCAGGTTGGCCTAGCCTCCTACAATGAGCAGTTCTTC. Protein: CASSPQVGLASYNEQFF.

This CDR3 is CASSPTAGESYEQYF. The CDR3 DNA follows: TGTGCCAGCTCACCAACAGCAGGGGAGTCCTACGAGCAGTACTTC. The V call is TRBV18, the J call TRBJ2-7; the D gene is possibly TRBD1 (6 bases). Germline CDR1 reads KGHSH; CDR2 reads LQKENI. Trimming pared 2 bases from V and 1 base from J, leaving 12 bases between. The CDR3 has 15 amino acids.

The chain is built from TRBV10-3 and TRBJ2-3; 8 nucleotides match TRBD1. The germline gives CDR1 ENHRY, CDR2 SYGVKD. The length of the CDR3 is 15 residues. Trimming took 3 bases from V and 5 from J; bases not matched to a gene: 7. The CDR3 sequence is CAISDVQGAEDTQYF. CDR3 nucleotide sequence: TGTGCCATCAGTGACGTCCAGGGGGCTGAAGATACGCAGTATTTT.

The chain employs TRBV7-2 and TRBJ2-3, with 8 bases fitting TRBD2. The trim removed 5 bases at V and 4 bases at J, leaving 8 bases unmatched. The germline CDR1 and CDR2 sequences are SGHTA and FQGNSA. There are 15 residues in the CDR3. The CDR3 region has the DNA TGTGCCAGCAGCCAAAGCGGGAGAGGGCCAGATACGCAGTATTTT. It is translated as CASSQSGRGPDTQYF.

The chain uses TRBV2 and TRBJ1-6; TRBD1 might be the D (6 bases). The CDR3 spans 17 residues. Trimming stripped 2 bases from V and 9 bases from J, with 20 bases between. Germline-derived CDR1 and CDR2 are SNHLY and FYNNEI. The chain's CDR3 is CASSEIGGGAVGSPLHF. The CDR3 bases are TGTGCCAGCAGTGAAATAGGGGGGGGCGCAGTAGGTTCACCCCTCCACTTT.

This chain uses TRBV19 with TRBJ2-3, with 14 bases fitting TRBD2. The CDR3 runs to 15 residues. Trimming removed 8 bases from V and 10 bases from J; junction bases left unmatched: 11. Germline-derived CDR1 and CDR2 are LNHDA and SQIVND (reference sequence). The CDR3 spells CASSTGTSGSPSQYF. DNA for the CDR3: TGTGCCAGTTCCACCGGGACTAGCGGGAGTCCATCGCAGTATTTT.

J is TRBJ2-3 and V is TRBV5-4, with 8 bases identical to TRBD2. This CDR3 is 15 amino acids long. The V and J ends lost 0 bases and 2 bases, in that order; junction bases with no gene match: 2. Germline CDR1 reads SGHNT; CDR2 reads YYREEE (reference sequence). The CDR3 protein is CASSLASGLTDTQYF. CDR3 DNA: TGTGCCAGCAGCTTGGCTAGCGGGCTCACAGATACGCAGTATTTT.

V is TRBV6-5 and J is TRBJ2-7; weak D call: TRBD2 (6 bases). Germline CDR1 and CDR2: MNHEY and SVGAGI. The CDR3 length is 14 residues. V was pared by 10 bases and J by 6 bases, with 22 bases between. This CDR3 is CATKGAPSEGEQYF. For the CDR3, the DNA is TGTGCCACCAAAGGAGCCCCTTCGGAGGGCGAGCAGTACTTC.

The chain couples TRBV11-2 to TRBJ2-5, with D maybe TRBD1 (5 bases). V dropped 8 bases and J dropped 1 base, with 11 bases sitting between them. Germline CDR1 is SGHAT and CDR2 is FQNNGV. CDR3 length equals 13 residues. The CDR3 here is CASSGIFQETQYF. The CDR3 coding sequence is TGTGCCAGCTCAGGGATTTTCCAAGAGACCCAGTACTTC. The whole variable domain, remainder taken from reference TRBV11-2 and TRBJ2-5, is EAGVAQSPRYKIIEKRQSVAFWCNPISGHATLYWYQQILGQGPKLLIQFQNNGVVDDSQLPKDRFSAERLKGVDSTLKIQPAKLEDSAVYLCASSGIFQETQYFGPGTRLLVL.

The chain employs TRBV7-3 and TRBJ2-7; a weak D match, TRBD2 (6 bases). Trimming stripped 5 bases from V and 4 bases from J, with 12 bases between. The CDR3 runs 13 residues. Per the germline V gene, CDR1 is SGHTA and CDR2 is FQGTGA. This chain's CDR3 is CASSEEAGYEQYF. The CDR3 nucleotides read TGTGCCAGCAGCGAAGAGGCGGGATACGAGCAGTACTTC.

The J gene is TRBJ1-2, the V gene TRBV9; no firm D call. Germline V gene lookup returns CDR1 SGDLS and CDR2 YYNGEE. The CDR3 is 14 amino acids. V lost 0 bases to trimming and J lost 8 bases, with 14 bases between them. CDR3 nucleotide sequence: TGTGCCAGCAGCGTAGAAGGACGCCCGGGAGGCTACACCTTC. Amino acid sequence: CASSVEGRPGGYTF.

The V call is TRBV27, the J call TRBJ2-7; 7 bases are a match to TRBD1. Trimming removed 0 bases from V and 3 bases from J; junction bases left unmatched: 2. Germline assignment: CDR1 MNHEY and CDR2 SMNVEV (reference sequence). This CDR3 is built from 14 residues. CDR3 DNA sequence: TGTGCCAGCAGTTTATCACAGGGGTTCTACGAGCAGTACTTC. Translation: CASSLSQGFYEQYF.

This clone was counted only a few times. The chain couples TRBV2 to TRBJ2-7, with D perhaps TRBD1 (7 bases). With 7 bases removed from V and 7 bases from J, the gap between germline ends came to 17 bases. The CDR3 totals 13 residues. Germline V CDR1 and CDR2: SNHLY, FYNNEI. The CDR3, as DNA: TGTGCCAGCAAGTGGAGCCCAGGGGGGGAGCAGTACTTC. Amino acid sequence: CASKWSPGGEQYF.

This rearrangement joins TRBV3-1 (or the pseudogene TRBV3-2) to TRBJ2-1, with D possibly matching TRBD1 (6 bases). This CDR3 comprises 14 residues. V shed 6 bases and J shed 1 base, with 10 bases lying between them. Germline values: CDR1 LGHDT, CDR2 YNNKEL (reference sequence). The CDR3 coding sequence is TGTGCCAGCAGTTTGGGACATTCCTACAATGAGCAGTTCTTC. This translates into CASSLGHSYNEQFF.

The chain combines TRBV7-8 with TRBJ2-7; 8 positions agree with TRBD2. Trimming removed 4 bases from V and 2 bases from J; junction bases left unmatched: 7. The germline CDR1 and CDR2 sequences are SGHVS and FQNEAQ. The CDR3 consists of 15 residues. The CDR3 bases are TGTGCCAGCAGCTACGGGGGTAGCGGGACCTACGAGCAGTACTTC. It translates to CASSYGGSGTYEQYF. The full variable domain, completed using reference TRBV7-8 and TRBJ2-7, is GAGVSQSPRYKVAKRGQDVALRCDPISGHVSLFWYQQALGQGPEFLTYFQNEAQLDKSGLPSDRFFAERPEGSVSTLKIQRTQQEDSAVYLCASSYGGSGTYEQYFGPGTRLTVT.

The V and J genes are TRBV4-1 and TRBJ1-1; a weak D match, TRBD1 (6 bases). Trimming left V 1 base short and J 6 bases short, with 12 bases between. CDR3 length: 14 amino acids. Per germline, CDR1 MGHRA and CDR2 YSYEKL. CDR3 residues: CASSQVGGHPEAFF. Here the CDR3 DNA reads TGCGCCAGCAGCCAAGTAGGGGGACACCCTGAAGCTTTCTTT.

The chain links TRBV5-1 to TRBJ2-7, with 8 bases lining up with TRBD2. V lost 4 bases, J lost 4 bases, and 7 bases stayed unmatched. Germline V CDR1 and CDR2: SGHRS, YFSETQ. The CDR3 runs 14 residues. CDR3 nucleotide sequence: TGCGCCAGCAGCCGGGGACTAGTAGGATACGAGCAGTACTTC. Protein: CASSRGLVGYEQYF.